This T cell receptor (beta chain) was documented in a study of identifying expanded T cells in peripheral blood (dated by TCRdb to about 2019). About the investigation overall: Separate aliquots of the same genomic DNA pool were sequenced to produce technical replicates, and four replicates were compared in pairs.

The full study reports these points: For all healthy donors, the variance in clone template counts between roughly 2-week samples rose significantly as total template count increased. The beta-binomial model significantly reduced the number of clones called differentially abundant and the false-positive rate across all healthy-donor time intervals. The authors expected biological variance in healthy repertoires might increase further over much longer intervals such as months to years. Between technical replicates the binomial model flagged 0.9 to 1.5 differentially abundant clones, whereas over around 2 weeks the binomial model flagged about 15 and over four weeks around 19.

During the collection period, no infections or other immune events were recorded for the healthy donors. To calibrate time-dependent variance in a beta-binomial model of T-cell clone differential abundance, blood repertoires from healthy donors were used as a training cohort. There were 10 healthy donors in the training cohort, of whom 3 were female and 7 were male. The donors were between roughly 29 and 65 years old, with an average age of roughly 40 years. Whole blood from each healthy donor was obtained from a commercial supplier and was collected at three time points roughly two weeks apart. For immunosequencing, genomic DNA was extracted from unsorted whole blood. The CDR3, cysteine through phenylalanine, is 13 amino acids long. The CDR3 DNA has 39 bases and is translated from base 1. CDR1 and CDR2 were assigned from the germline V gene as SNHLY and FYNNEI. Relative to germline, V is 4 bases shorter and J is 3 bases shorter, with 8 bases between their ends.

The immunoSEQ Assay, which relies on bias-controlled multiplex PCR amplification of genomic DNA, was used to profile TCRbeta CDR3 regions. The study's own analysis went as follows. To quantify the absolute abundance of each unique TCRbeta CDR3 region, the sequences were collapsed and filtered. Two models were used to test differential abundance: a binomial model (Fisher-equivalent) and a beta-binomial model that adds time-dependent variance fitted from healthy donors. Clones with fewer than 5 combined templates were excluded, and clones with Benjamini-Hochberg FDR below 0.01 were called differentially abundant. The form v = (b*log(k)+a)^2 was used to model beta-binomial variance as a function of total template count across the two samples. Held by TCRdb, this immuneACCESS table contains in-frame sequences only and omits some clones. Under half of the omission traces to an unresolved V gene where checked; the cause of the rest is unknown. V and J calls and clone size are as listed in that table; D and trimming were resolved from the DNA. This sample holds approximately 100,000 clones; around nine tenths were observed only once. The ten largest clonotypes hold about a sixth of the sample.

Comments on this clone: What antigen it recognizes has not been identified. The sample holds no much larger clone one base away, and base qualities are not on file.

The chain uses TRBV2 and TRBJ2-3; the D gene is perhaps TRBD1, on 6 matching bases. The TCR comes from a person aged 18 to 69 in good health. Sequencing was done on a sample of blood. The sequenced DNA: TGTGCCAGCAGTGTTCAGGGGACAGATACGCAGTATTTT. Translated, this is CASSVQGTDTQYF.